This TCR beta chain was recovered during a study of T-cell reconstitution after alpha-beta-depleted transplantation in children (dated by TCRdb to the mid-2010s). Regarding the study in general: The study quantitatively tracked T-cell immune reconstitution after TCRalphabeta/CD19-depleted allogeneic hematopoietic cell transplantation in children using TCR repertoire profiling.

Libraries were prepared through PCR. Sequencing used an Illumina HiSeq 2500. To normalize quantification of the TCRbeta repertoire, the TCR libraries were built with molecular barcoding that relied on unique molecular identifiers. TCRdb reanalyzed the raw reads on its own, using fastp at Q25 for trimming and MiXCR for clone calling, and kept in-frame beta chains. One record per CDR3 amino acid sequence lists the most common genes and DNA. The sample table contains about a million distinct CDR3 sequences; only one count was recorded for roughly 29% of them. The ten largest clones capture around 30% of the sample. The label giving this sample's treatment or condition can be read as: allogeneic hematopoietic cell transplantation with graft depleted of TCRalphabeta T cells and CD19 B cells. The transplant recipients were children given TCRalphabeta/CD19-depleted allogeneic hematopoietic cell grafts. Deletion took 7 bases off V and 4 bases off J, with a span of 13 bases between the germline ends. The CDR3 starts with the cysteine, ends with the phenylalanine, and has 13 residues. Kept here is only the CDR3 DNA, which spans 39 bases and is read in frame from base 1. Via the germline V gene, CDR1 is MDHEN and CDR2 SYDVKM.

Overall study results and their limits: Apparently early alphabetaT-cell count recovery about two months after transplant reportedly relied on only several hundred rapidly expanded clones derived from non-depleted graft cells. In some patients, the high TCRbeta diversity seen at day 60 was put down to recipient T cells and intrathymic progenitors that had survived conditioning. Over subsequent months, a decline in hyperexpanded clone frequencies was noted, and after one year, T-cell counts and TCRbeta diversity were mostly ascribed to newly produced T cells.

This clonotype was counted a few times. The antigen it binds to is not known. No base quality information exists; no much larger clone differs at one position. The rearranged segments are TRBV28 and TRBJ2-5, with the D gene not confidently named. This specimen was PBMCs, mostly from graft donor cells, taken 360 days after TCRalphabeta/CD19-depleted stem cell transplant. This receptor was identified in a boy less than two years old who had a stem cell transplant for SCID, so the T cells may come from the graft donor. The CDR3 sequence is CASTFTLVETQYF. The DNA sequence is as follows: TGTGCCAGCACTTTTACCCTCGTAGAGACCCAGTACTTC.